This T cell receptor beta chain was found in a study of identical twins. TCRdb itself ran the 5' RACE reads through MiXCR, one entry per CDR3 protein. The repertoire holds 500,000 or so distinct CDR3 sequences, approximately 14% seen once, with approximately 0.98% in the top ten. Donors uniformly comprised healthy Caucasians. This clonotype was counted a few times. What it binds is unknown. The CDR3 loop spans 10 amino acids. In germline, CDR1 is LNHDA, CDR2 SQIVND (reference sequence). V lost 5 bases, J lost 12 bases, and 8 bases lay in between. Overall study findings and caveats: Its conclusions, products of cross-sectional statistical analysis, did not come from following the same donors. The abundant beta clonotypes from cord blood had fewer insertions, and memory repertoires had none of this.

The same sample was also studied in work on yellow fever vaccine responses in identical twins. That work contributes: Reportedly, the T cell response mounted by twins to vaccine seemed partly convergent, partly personalized.

The rearrangement joins TRBV19 to TRBJ2-4; possible D gene TRBD1, 5 bases. Specimen: CD4+ T cells sorted from blood. The clonotype originates from a woman younger than 30 in good health. The CDR3 loop reads CASSQGAQYF. The DNA of the CDR3 is TGTGCCAGTAGTCAGGGCGCTCAGTACTTC.